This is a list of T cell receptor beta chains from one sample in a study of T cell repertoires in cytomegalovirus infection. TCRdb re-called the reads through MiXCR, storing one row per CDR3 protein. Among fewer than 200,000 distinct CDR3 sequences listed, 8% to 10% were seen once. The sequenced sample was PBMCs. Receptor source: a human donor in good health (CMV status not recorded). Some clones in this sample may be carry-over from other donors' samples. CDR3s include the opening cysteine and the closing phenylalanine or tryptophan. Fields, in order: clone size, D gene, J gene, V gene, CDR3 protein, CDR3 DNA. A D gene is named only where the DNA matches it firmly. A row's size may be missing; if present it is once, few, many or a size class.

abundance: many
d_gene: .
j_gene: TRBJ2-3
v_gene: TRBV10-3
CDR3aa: CAISESFRGARTDTQYF
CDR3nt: TGTGCCATCAGTGAGTCGTTTCGGGGGGCCCGCACAGATACGCAGTATTTT

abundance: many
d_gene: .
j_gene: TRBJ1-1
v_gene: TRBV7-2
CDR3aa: CASSPNAIQRPRF
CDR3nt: TGTGCCAGCAGCCCAAATGCTATACAACGCCCGAGATTT

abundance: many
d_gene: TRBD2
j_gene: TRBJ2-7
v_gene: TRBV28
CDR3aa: CASRLTLAGFEEQYF
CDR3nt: TGTGCCAGCAGACTCACCCTAGCGGGGTTCGAAGAGCAGTACTTC

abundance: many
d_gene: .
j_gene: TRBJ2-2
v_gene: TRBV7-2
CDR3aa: CASSLVPGLTNTGELFF
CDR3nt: TGTGCCAGCAGCTTAGTTCCGGGACTTACGAACACCGGGGAGCTGTTTTTT

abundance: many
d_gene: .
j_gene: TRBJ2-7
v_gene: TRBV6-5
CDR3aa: CASSYSGPPSEQYF
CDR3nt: TGTGCCAGCAGTTACTCGGGCCCGCCGAGCGAGCAGTACTTC

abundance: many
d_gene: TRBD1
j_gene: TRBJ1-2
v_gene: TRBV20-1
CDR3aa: CSARALGTGGNYGYTF
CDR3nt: TGCAGTGCTAGAGCCTTAGGAACAGGGGGTAACTATGGCTACACCTTC

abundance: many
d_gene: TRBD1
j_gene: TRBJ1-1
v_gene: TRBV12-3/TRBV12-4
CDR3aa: CASRRTGAKNTEAFF
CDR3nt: TGTGCCAGCAGACGAACAGGGGCGAAGAACACTGAAGCTTTCTTT

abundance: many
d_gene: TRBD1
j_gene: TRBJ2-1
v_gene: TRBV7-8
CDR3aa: CASSLATGRGIGGLHNEQFF
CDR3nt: TGTGCCAGCAGCTTAGCGACGGGCAGGGGGATCGGTGGTCTGCACAATGAGCAGTTCTTC

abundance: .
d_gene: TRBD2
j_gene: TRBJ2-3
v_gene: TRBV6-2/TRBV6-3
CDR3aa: CASGDRTSGRPDTQYF
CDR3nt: TGTGCCAGCGGGGACAGGACTAGCGGGAGGCCAGATACGCAGTATTTT

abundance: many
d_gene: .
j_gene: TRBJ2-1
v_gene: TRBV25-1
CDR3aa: CASTNAGLKQFF
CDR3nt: TGTGCCAGCACAAATGCGGGGTTGAAGCAGTTCTTC

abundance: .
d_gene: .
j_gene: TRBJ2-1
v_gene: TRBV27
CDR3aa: CASRRTGSSYNEQFF
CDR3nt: TGTGCCAGCCGGCGGACGGGGAGCTCCTACAATGAGCAGTTCTTC

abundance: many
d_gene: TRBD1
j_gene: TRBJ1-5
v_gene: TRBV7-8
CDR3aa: CASSTQGANQPQHF
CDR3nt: TGTGCCAGCAGCACTCAGGGGGCGAATCAGCCCCAGCATTTT

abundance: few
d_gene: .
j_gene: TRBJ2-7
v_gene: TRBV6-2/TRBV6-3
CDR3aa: CASSTGTPIEQYF
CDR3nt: TGTGCCAGCAGTACCGGGACACCGATCGAGCAGTACTTC